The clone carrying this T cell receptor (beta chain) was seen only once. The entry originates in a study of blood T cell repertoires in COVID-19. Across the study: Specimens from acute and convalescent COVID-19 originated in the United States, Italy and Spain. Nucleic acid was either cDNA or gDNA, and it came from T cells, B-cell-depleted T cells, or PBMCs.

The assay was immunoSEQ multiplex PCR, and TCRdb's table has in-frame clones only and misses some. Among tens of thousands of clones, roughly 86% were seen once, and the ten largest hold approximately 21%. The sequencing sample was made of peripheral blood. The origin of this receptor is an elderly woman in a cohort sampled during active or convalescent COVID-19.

CDR3 residues: CASSERGAYGYTF. In nucleotides, the CDR3 is TGTGCCAGCAGTGAGCGGGGGGCGTATGGCTACACCTTC. V and J are TRBV2 and TRBJ1-2; D possibly corresponds to TRBD1 (6 bases). This CDR3 has 13 amino acids. Germline-derived CDR1 and CDR2 are SNHLY and FYNNEI. V was pared by 3 bases and J by 5 bases, with 10 bases between.